This T cell receptor beta chain was found in a study of blood T cell repertoires in COVID-19. Method: immunoSEQ multiplex PCR; TCRdb's copy keeps in-frame clones and lacks some. The sample yields a few hundred thousand clones, around 89% seen once. CDR3 length: 15 residues. Germline trimming cut 1 base from V and 4 bases from J; bases unmatched to any gene: 3. The germline CDR1 and CDR2 sequences are MNHEY and SVGAGI. This receptor was obtained from a woman between 40 and 55 years old with acute COVID-19. Specimen: PBMCs or T cells enriched from blood (not recorded which). V usage is TRBV6-5 and J usage is TRBJ2-3; 9 bases map to TRBD2. DNA of the CDR3: TGTGCCAGCAGTTACTTAGCGGGAGTTGCAGATACGCAGTATTTT. Translating gives CASSYLAGVADTQYF.